This T cell receptor beta chain was sequenced in a study of blood T cell repertoires in COVID-19. Only in-frame clones appear in the TCRdb table, and some are missing; sequencing was by immunoSEQ multiplex PCR. The table includes about 140,000 clones, about 80% detected once. Germline CDR1 is SGDLS and CDR2 is YYNGEE. V lost 7 bases, J lost 0 bases, and 14 bases lay in between. This CDR3 contains 15 residues. The source material was peripheral blood. The chain is built from TRBV9 and TRBJ1-3, with D perhaps TRBD1 (5 bases). This sequence was found in a human donor in a cohort sampled during active COVID-19. In DNA, the CDR3 is TGTGCCAGCGGGAGGCAGGGTCCCTCTGGAAACACCATATATTTT. This encodes CASGRQGPSGNTIYF. Drawing the rest from reference TRBV9 and TRBJ1-3, the complete variable domain is DSGVTQTPKHLITATGQRVTLRCSPRSGDLSVYWYQQSLDQGLQFLIQYYNGEERAKGNILERFSAQQFPDLHSELNLSSLELGDSALYFCASGRQGPSGNTIYFGEGSWLTVV.